Here is one TCR beta chain with its context. Profiled with immunoSEQ multiplex PCR; TCRdb holds only in-frame clones, not every one. Of 50,000 to 70,000 clones detected, over 75% appear once; the ten largest clones hold about 9.1%. This specimen comes from a study of blood T cell repertoires in COVID-19. Study background: Samples representing acute and convalescent COVID-19 were sourced from the United States, Italy and Spain. T cells, B-cell-depleted T cells, or PBMCs supplied cDNA or gDNA.

In germline, CDR1 is SGHRS, CDR2 YFSETQ. J was trimmed by 1 base and V by 2 bases; bases with no gene match: 1. The CDR3 consists of 14 residues. The rearrangement joins TRBV5-1 to TRBJ2-5, with 8 bases identical to TRBD2. Sequenced input: peripheral blood. The receptor was isolated from an elderly woman with active COVID-19. CDR3 in DNA: TGCGCCAGCAGCTTAGCGGGGGTCCAAGAGACCCAGTACTTC. It codes for CASSLAGVQETQYF.